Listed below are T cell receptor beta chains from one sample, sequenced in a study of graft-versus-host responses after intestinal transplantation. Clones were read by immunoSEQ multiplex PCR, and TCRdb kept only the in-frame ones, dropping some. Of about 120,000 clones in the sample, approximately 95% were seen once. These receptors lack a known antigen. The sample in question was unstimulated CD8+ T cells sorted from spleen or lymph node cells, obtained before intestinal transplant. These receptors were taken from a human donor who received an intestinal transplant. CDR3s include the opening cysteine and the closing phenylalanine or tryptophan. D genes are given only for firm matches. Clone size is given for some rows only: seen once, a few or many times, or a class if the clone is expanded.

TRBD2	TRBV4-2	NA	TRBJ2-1	TGTGCCAGCAGCCAGTCGTCGGGACTAGCAGGGTTTGAGCAGTTCTTC	CASSQSSGLAGFEQFF
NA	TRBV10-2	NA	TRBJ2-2	TGCGCCAGCAGTACGGGACTCGACACCGGGGAGCTGTTTTTT	CASSTGLDTGELFF
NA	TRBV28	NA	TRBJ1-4	TGTGCCAGCAGTTTTGAAGGGGTTGCTAATGAAAAACTGTTTTTT	CASSFEGVANEKLFF
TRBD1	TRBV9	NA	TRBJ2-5	TGTGCCAGCAGCGTGGGACAGGGACGGGGGGAGACCCAGTACTTC	CASSVGQGRGETQYF
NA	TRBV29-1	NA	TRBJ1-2	TGCAGCGTTGAGACGGTGGGGGGCCCCCAAGCTAACTATGGCTACACCTTC	CSVETVGGPQANYGYTF
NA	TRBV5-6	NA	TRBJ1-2	TGTGCCAGCAGCTTGGGTTCCCAGGGGGGCTACACCTTC	CASSLGSQGGYTF
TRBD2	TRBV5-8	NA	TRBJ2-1	TGTGCCAGCAGCCCTCTGGCGGGAGGGGGGTACAATGAGCAGTTCTTC	CASSPLAGGGYNEQFF
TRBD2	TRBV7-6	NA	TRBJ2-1	TGTGCCAGCAGCCAGGGACTAGCGGGGACTTCCTACAATGAGCAGTTCTTC	CASSQGLAGTSYNEQFF
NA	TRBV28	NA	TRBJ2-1	TGTGCCAGCAGTCGTGGACAGTCGACTTCCTACAATGAGCAGTTCTTC	CASSRGQSTSYNEQFF
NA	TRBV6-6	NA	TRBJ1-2	TGTGCCAGCAGCCAAACAGGAAACTATGGCTACACCTTC	CASSQTGNYGYTF
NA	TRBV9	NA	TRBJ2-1	TGTGCCAGCACCCCCGACGGGAGTCGGGGTGAGCAGTTCTTC	CASTPDGSRGEQFF
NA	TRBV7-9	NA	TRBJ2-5	TGTGCCAGCAGCCTCGACTTGGGAGAGACCCAGTACTTC	CASSLDLGETQYF
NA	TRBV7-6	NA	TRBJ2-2	TGTGCCAGCAGCCTAGGGAACGGGGAGCTGTTTTTT	CASSLGNGELFF
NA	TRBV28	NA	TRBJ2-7	TGTGCCAGCAGTTTCCGTGGGGCTCCCTACGAGCAGTACTTC	CASSFRGAPYEQYF
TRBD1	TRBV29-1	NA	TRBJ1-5	TGCAGCGTTGGCACAGGGGGCTTGCAGCCCCAGCATTTT	CSVGTGGLQPQHF
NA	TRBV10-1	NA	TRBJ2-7	TGCGCCAGCAGTGAGTCGGGGGCTAGCGTCAATGACGAGCAGTACTTC	CASSESGASVNDEQYF
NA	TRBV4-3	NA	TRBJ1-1	TGCGCCAGCAGCCAAGATCAAAACGGACCATGGGGCACTGAAGCTTTCTTT	CASSQDQNGPWGTEAFF
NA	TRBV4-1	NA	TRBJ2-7	TGCGCCAGCAGCTTGTCCGGGACTCCGGACGAGCAGTACTTC	CASSLSGTPDEQYF
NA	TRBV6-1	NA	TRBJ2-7	TGTGCCAGCATTCTACTCATCGGACGGAACTACGAGCAGTACTTC	CASILLIGRNYEQYF
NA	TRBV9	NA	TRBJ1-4	TGTGCCAGCAGCGCCCAAGATGAGGGGAATGAAAAACTGTTTTTT	CASSAQDEGNEKLFF
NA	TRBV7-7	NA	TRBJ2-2	TGTGCTAGCAGCTTCCGCTACGGGGCCTCGAACACCGGGGAGCTGTTTTTT	CASSFRYGASNTGELFF
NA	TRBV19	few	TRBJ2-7	TGTGCCAGTAGTATCCGGGGCGAACTCTACGAGCAGTACTTC	CASSIRGELYEQYF
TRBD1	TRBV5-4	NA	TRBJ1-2	TGTGCCAGCAGCTCCTTCGAGGACAGGGGTAACTATGGCTACACCTTC	CASSSFEDRGNYGYTF
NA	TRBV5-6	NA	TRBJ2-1	TGTGCCAGCAGCTCGTCAACTAGTCCCGGACTATACAATGAGCAGTTCTTC	CASSSSTSPGLYNEQFF
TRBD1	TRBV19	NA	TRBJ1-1	TGTGCCAGTAGGCCAACAGGGGGCACTGAAGCTTTCTTT	CASRPTGGTEAFF
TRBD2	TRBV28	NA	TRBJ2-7	TGTGCCAGCAGTTTAATCGTTGGGACTAGCGGGATGATCCACGAGCAGTACTTC	CASSLIVGTSGMIHEQYF
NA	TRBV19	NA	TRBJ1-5	TGTGCCAGTACTACAAAATATAGCAATCAGCCCCAGCATTTT	CASTTKYSNQPQHF
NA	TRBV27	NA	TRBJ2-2	TGTGCCAGCAGCCCCTTCTGGGGGTCCGGGGAGCTGTTTTTT	CASSPFWGSGELFF
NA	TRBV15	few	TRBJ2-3	TGTGCCACCAGCAGCTCCTCTGACACAGATACGCAGTATTTT	CATSSSSDTDTQYF
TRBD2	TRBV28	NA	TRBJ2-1	TGTGCCAGCAGTGACGCGGGAGCCAACAATGAGCAGTTCTTC	CASSDAGANNEQFF
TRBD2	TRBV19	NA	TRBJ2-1	TGTGCCAGTGCGACTAGCGGGGGCTACAATGAGCAGTTCTTC	CASATSGGYNEQFF
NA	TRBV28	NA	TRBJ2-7	TGTGCCAGCGGAGCTTATAGCTCCTACGAGCAGTACTTC	CASGAYSSYEQYF
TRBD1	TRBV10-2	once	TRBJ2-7	TGCGCCAGCATAGAAGGGACAGCCTTTTACGAGCAGTACTTC	CASIEGTAFYEQYF
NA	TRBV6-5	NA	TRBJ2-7	TGTGCCAGCAGGGGGGACACTGACTCCTACGAGCAGTACTTC	CASRGDTDSYEQYF
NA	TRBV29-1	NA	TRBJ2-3	TGCAGCGTGGAAAACCCGCGACAGGACCCGGAGACCACAGATACGCAGTATTTT	CSVENPRQDPETTDTQYF
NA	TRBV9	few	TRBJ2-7	TGTGCCAGCAGCGCCTCTGTGGGGCGAGTCGAGCAGTACTTC	CASSASVGRVEQYF
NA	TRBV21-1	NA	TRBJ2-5	TGTGCCAGCAGCCCATTCGACAGCCCTCAAGAGACCCAGTACTTC	CASSPFDSPQETQYF
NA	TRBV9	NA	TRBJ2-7	TGTGCCAGCAGCGTAGGGGACATTTACTCCTACGAGCAGTACTTC	CASSVGDIYSYEQYF
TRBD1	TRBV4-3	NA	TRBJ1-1	TGCGCCAGCAGCCAAGAAGACAGGGGATGGACTGAAGCTTTCTTT	CASSQEDRGWTEAFF
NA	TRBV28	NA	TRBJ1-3	TGTGCCAGCAGTTTGGGGGGAGGGGCCATCTCTGGAAACACCATATATTTT	CASSLGGGAISGNTIYF
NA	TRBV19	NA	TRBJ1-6	TGTGCCAGTAGTATCTCGGACATGCCACCCCTCCACTTT	CASSISDMPPLHF
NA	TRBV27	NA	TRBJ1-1	TGTGCCAGCGCTTGGGGCACTGAAGCTTTCTTT	CASAWGTEAFF